This T cell receptor beta chain is drawn from a study of T cells in Graves' hyperthyroidism and ophthalmopathy. Newly diagnosed hyperthyroidism, duration under 2 months, in patients aged 18 to 65. PBMCs stemmed from about 9.5 ml fresh peripheral blood. Overall study results and limits: Blood samples included most of the expanded thyroid clonotypes exceeding 0.001. Classification by a 13 V-J model distinguished ophthalmopathy from stable hyperthyroidism.

This clonotype has ten or more counts. What it binds is not known. Amplified TCR beta CDR3 regions came from RNA transcripts. Carried out on the TCR CDR3, a first-round RT-PCR used the HTBI primer set. TCRdb reprocessed the multiplex PCR reads with MiXCR, giving one entry per CDR3 protein. The sample carries about 700,000 distinct CDR3 sequences, approximately 14% recorded once. This clonotype was obtained from a woman aged 18-35 years with Graves' hyperthyroidism. The sequenced material came from blood.

This CDR3 is CASSFSGSDHTQYF. In DNA, the CDR3 is TGTGCCAGCAGCTTTAGCGGGAGTGATCATACGCAGTATTTT. The rearrangement joins TRBV7-3 to TRBJ2-3; 9 positions match TRBD2. V lost 3 bases to trimming and J lost 7 bases; unmatched junction nucleotides: 5. Germline V lookup: CDR1 SGHTA, CDR2 FQGTGA. The CDR3 loop spans 14 amino acids. Filled out from reference TRBV7-3 and TRBJ2-3, the complete variable domain reads GAGVSQTPSNKVTEKGKYVELRCDPISGHTALYWYRQSLGQGPEFLIYFQGTGAADDSGLPNDRFFAVRPEGSVSTLKIQRTERGDSAVYLCASSFSGSDHTQYFGPGTRLTVL.